Only a few counts were recorded for the clone carrying this T cell receptor (beta chain). The ends were cut back, 6 bases at V and 6 bases at J, with 18 bases in the middle. Germline V lookup: CDR1 SGHTA, CDR2 FQGTGA. This CDR3 is 15 amino acids long. This sample stems from a study of T cells in Graves' hyperthyroidism and ophthalmopathy. RNA transcripts served as the template for amplifying TCR beta CDR3 regions. First-round RT-PCR targeting the TCR CDR3 was performed with the HTBI primer set. One entry per CDR3 protein results from TCRdb running MiXCR on the multiplex PCR reads. The data show about 130,000 distinct CDR3 sequences, around 21% seen once.

Sequenced input: blood. This clonotype originated in a woman in her forties or fifties with Graves' hyperthyroidism that later progressed to Graves' ophthalmopathy. The rearrangement uses TRBV7-3 and TRBJ2-4, with D possibly being TRBD1 or TRBD2 (6 bases each). CDR3: CASSFTPGARNIQYF. In DNA form, the CDR3 reads TGTGCCAGCAGTTTTACTCCGGGGGCGAGAAACATTCAGTACTTC.